What follows is one T cell receptor (beta chain) and its context. What it recognizes is unknown. TCRdb passed the 5' RACE reads through MiXCR, listing each CDR3 protein once. The sample lists 500,000 or so distinct CDR3 sequences, about 14% occurring once. The source of the sample is a study of identical twins. V was shortened by 0 bases and J by 6 bases, with 14 bases between the two germline ends. The CDR3 covers 14 residues. Looked up from germline, CDR1 is DFQATT and CDR2 is SNEGSKA (reference sequence). General study findings and limits: Cross-sectional statistical analysis, not tracking of the same donors, underpinned the conclusions. Fewer insertions were carried by abundant cord blood beta clonotypes, but none was seen in memory repertoires.

These data also featured in a second study, about yellow fever vaccine responses in identical twins.

This TCR derives from a woman aged 18-30 years in good health. The chain couples TRBV20-1 to TRBJ1-1; D unresolved. The sequenced material came from CD4+ T cells sorted from blood. CDR3 sequence (DNA): TGCAGTGCTAGAGATCTAGTTTTGAAGCCTGAAGCTTTCTTT. It is translated as CSARDLVLKPEAFF.